Detailed here is one TCR beta chain. The target of this receptor is not known. Qualities for individual bases were not recorded, and no much larger clone is one base off. The sample originates from a study of blood T cell repertoires in COVID-19 (TCRdb year 2020). Some background on the complete study: Samples covering the acute and convalescent phases of COVID-19 were provided by collaborators in the United States, Italy and Spain. The dataset comprised deeply sampled blood TCRbeta repertoires from subjects exposed to, actively infected with, or recovered from COVID-19. The material from the prospective study consisted of cDNA or gDNA derived from T cells, B-cell-depleted T cells, or PBMCs. Samples came from the ongoing ImmuneRACE study (first 160 participants) plus 1,254 subjects from 6 global collaborators. Where HLA class I and class II types were available, the types were taken from metadata supplied by the sample provider, not from assay-based typing. Sample metadata almost always included a de-identified subject ID, COVID-19 status, age in years and sex. The repertoires were released in a freely available public database meant as a resource for research on the immune response to SARS-CoV-2. Points the paper makes about the study in general: The quantity of clinical and demographic metadata differed by source and by participant and was supplied without curation.

The immunoSEQ Assay, a bias-controlled multiplex PCR, was used to amplify TCRbeta CDR3 regions from genomic DNA. The published analysis was carried out like this. The number of nucleated cells in each sample was estimated from the amplification of reference gene primers within the assay. Sequence reads were collapsed and filtered to measure the absolute abundance of every unique TCRbeta CDR3 rearrangement. For each sample, productive Simpson clonality was calculated as the square root of Simpson's diversity index across productive rearrangements. TCRdb took over this immuneACCESS table, retaining in-frame rearrangements with V and J assigned. Such tables are incomplete; in checked studies, under half of the missing clones stem from an unresolved V gene, and the remainder is unexplained. Clonal size and the V and J genes are those of that table, whereas D and trimming came from the DNA. Present in this sample are some 100,000 clones, 87% of which were seen just once. The ten largest clones represent about a sixth of the sample.

Whole blood was collected in K2EDTA tubes by collaborating institutions according to the institutions' own protocols. Collaborator samples were shipped for TCRbeta analysis as frozen whole blood, isolated PBMCs, or DNA extracted from either sample type. The junction carries 8 bases between V and J, which are trimmed by 0 bases and 5 bases respectively. The CDR3 holds 13 amino acids from the cysteine to the phenylalanine. Kept here is only the CDR3 DNA, which spans 39 bases and is read in frame from base 1. The germline V gene gives CDR1 as SGHRS and CDR2 as YFSETQ. Source material: peripheral blood. The TCR originated in a human donor in a cohort sampled during active COVID-19. The chain was built from TRBV5-1 and TRBJ1-1; the D gene remains uncertain. The nucleotide sequence is given as TGCGCCAGCAGCTTGGTTGTGAGAACTGAAGCTTTCTTT. The resulting protein is CASSLVVRTEAFF.